This T cell receptor beta chain was captured in a study of T cells in Graves' hyperthyroidism and ophthalmopathy. Study as a whole: It was at initial diagnosis, before any treatment, that peripheral blood was collected.

The TCR beta CDR3 regions underwent amplification using RNA transcripts as the source. When the TCR CDR3 underwent first-round RT-PCR, the HTBI primer set was used. Each CDR3 protein is one row after TCRdb ran MiXCR on the multiplex PCR reads. The table shows about 340,000 distinct CDR3 sequences, with roughly 23% occurring only once. Per the germline V gene, CDR1 is DFQATT and CDR2 is SNEGSKA (reference sequence). The V segment lost 5 bases and the J segment 4 bases; nucleotides outside the gene matches: 7. The CDR3 contains 13 residues. V gene TRBV20-1 combines with J gene TRBJ1-1; 7 nucleotides align to TRBD1. Sequencing was performed on blood. The clonotype originates from a woman aged 50 to 60 with Graves' hyperthyroidism. CDR3 coding DNA: TGCAGTGCTCCAGACAGGGAGGCCACTGAAGCTTTCTTT. It is translated as CSAPDREATEAFF.